A single sample gave rise to the 13 T cell receptor beta chains below, sequenced in a study of shared clonotypes between healthy human individuals. Some clones are missing from TCRdb's copy, which holds only in-frame ones; the method was immunoSEQ multiplex PCR. The repertoire consists of around 1.9 million clones, with more than 85% occurring once and the leading ten covering around 1.7%. CD45RO-negative, CCR7-selected cells formed the naive CD8 fraction, which excluded terminally differentiated effector memory CD45RA+ cells. The sequenced sample was naive CD8+ T cells from PBMCs. These receptor sequences come from a man younger than 35 in good health. Some clones in this sample may be carry-over from other donors' samples.

The chain employs TRBV9 and TRBJ1-1, with 11 bases matching TRBD1. The CDR3 consists of 14 residues. In germline, CDR1 is SGDLS, CDR2 YYNGEE. V gave up 4 bases and J gave up 3 bases; unmatched junction bases: 2. This CDR3 reads CASSTGQGDTEAFF. For the CDR3, the DNA is TGTGCCAGCAGCACGGGACAGGGGGACACTGAAGCTTTCTTT.

This clone appeared once. This rearrangement joins TRBV5-5 to TRBJ1-5; TRBD1 agrees at 10 bases. Germline assignment: CDR1 SGHKS and CDR2 YYEKEE (reference sequence). V shed 4 bases, J shed 7 bases, and the junction held 11 bases outside the gene matches. CDR3 size: 16 residues. This chain's CDR3 is CASSPLATGGYQPQHF. CDR3 bases: TGTGCCAGCAGCCCCCTGGCGACAGGGGGCTACCAGCCCCAGCATTTT.

This clone was counted between two and nine times. The chain joins TRBV7-2 to TRBJ2-7; 10 bases align to TRBD2. CDR3 length equals 16 residues. CDR1 is SGHTA, CDR2 FQGNSA, per germline. The V gene end was trimmed by 0 bases and the J gene end by 4 bases; junction bases not matched to a gene: 6. CDR3 residues: CASSLAGLAGDYEQYF. The CDR3 DNA follows: TGTGCCAGCAGCTTAGCTGGCCTAGCGGGAGATTACGAGCAGTACTTC. Full variable domain (remainder filled in from reference TRBV7-2 and TRBJ2-7): GAGVSQSPSNKVTEKGKDVELRCDPISGHTALYWYRQSLGQGLEFLIYFQGNSAPDKSGLPSDRFSAERTGGSVSTLTIQRTQQEDSAVYLCASSLAGLAGDYEQYFGPGTRLTVT.

This chain connects TRBV27 to TRBJ1-3; 10 nucleotides match TRBD1. V trimming: 6 bases; J trimming: 10 bases; junction bases outside the gene matches: 9. Germline lookup yields CDR1 MNHEY and CDR2 SMNVEV (reference sequence). This CDR3 is 14 amino acids long. CDR3 sequence: CASSPGQGGATIYF. The DNA for the CDR3 is TGTGCCAGCAGCCCCGGACAGGGGGGTGCAACCATATATTTT.

The chain couples TRBV19 to TRBJ2-1; D call uncertain. The germline V gene encodes CDR1 LNHDA and CDR2 SQIVND (reference sequence). The CDR3 runs 14 residues. V lost 0 bases, J lost 5 bases, and 8 bases lay in between. The CDR3 DNA reads as TGTGCCAGTAGTATAGATCGTGAGGACAATGAGCAGTTCTTC. Translation: CASSIDREDNEQFF.

This clone was counted only a few times. This chain connects TRBV4-1 to TRBJ1-1, with D maybe TRBD1 (6 bases). The CDR3 spans 16 residues. V was shortened by 1 base and J by 5 bases, with 17 bases between the two germline ends. The germline CDR1 and CDR2 sequences are MGHRA and YSYEKL. The CDR3 DNA sequence: TGCGCCAGCAGCCAAGTAGCGGGGGGGCGGTGGACTGAAGCTTTCTTT. Protein sequence: CASSQVAGGRWTEAFF.

The chain recombines TRBV29-1 with TRBJ2-7, with 14 nucleotides matching TRBD2. J was trimmed by 6 bases and V by 2 bases; bases with no gene match: 6. This CDR3 has 15 amino acids. In germline, CDR1 is SQVTM, CDR2 ANQGSEA. The CDR3 nucleotides are TGCAGCGTTGAATGGACTAGCGGGAGGCTTTCCGAGCAGTACTTC. Amino acid sequence: CSVEWTSGRLSEQYF.

The J gene is TRBJ2-7, the V gene TRBV29-1; possibly TRBD2 for D (6 bases). The CDR3 has 11 residues. V was cut by 7 bases and J by 7 bases, with 14 bases left in between. Germline V gene data show CDR1 as SQVTM and CDR2 as ANQGSEA. CDR3 loop: CSAQTGREQYF. For the CDR3, the DNA is TGCAGCGCCCAGACGGGGAGGGAGCAGTACTTC.

The V call is TRBV9, the J call TRBJ2-5; D perhaps matches TRBD2 (7 bases). The V gene lost 0 bases and the J gene lost 5 bases, with 11 bases spanning the gap. Germline values: CDR1 SGDLS, CDR2 YYNGEE. This CDR3 has 14 amino acids. DNA of the CDR3: TGTGCCAGCAGCGTAGAAGGGGGGGCTGAGACCCAGTACTTC. It encodes CASSVEGGAETQYF.

CDR3 bases: TGCGCCAGCAGCTTGGGCTTGTCCGACAATGAGCAGTTCTTC. It is translated as CASSLGLSDNEQFF. The V gene is TRBV5-1, the J gene TRBJ2-1; D uncertain. The CDR3 is made up of 14 amino acids. With 0 bases removed from V and 5 bases from J, the gap between germline ends came to 9 bases. Germline assignment: CDR1 SGHRS and CDR2 YFSETQ.

The chain recombines TRBV5-1 with TRBJ1-1; D unclear. CDR1 SGHRS and CDR2 YFSETQ come from the germline V gene. The CDR3 loop spans 13 amino acids. Trimming shortened V by 3 bases and J by 1 base, and 7 bases separated the two germline ends. The CDR3 region has the DNA TGCGCCAGCAGCTACTTAAAGAACACTGAAGCTTTCTTT. Protein product: CASSYLKNTEAFF. Supplemented by reference TRBV5-1 and TRBJ1-1, the full variable domain reads KAGVTQTPRYLIKTRGQQVTLSCSPISGHRSVSWYQQTPGQGLQFLFEYFSETQRNKGNFPGRFSGRQFSNSRSEMNVSTLELGDSALYLCASSYLKNTEAFFGQGTRLTVV.

This clone was observed once. The chain employs TRBV11-2 and TRBJ2-6; the D gene is possibly TRBD1 (6 bases). Trimming removed 4 bases at V and 0 bases at J, with 16 bases between. The germline gives CDR1 SGHAT, CDR2 FQNNGV. This CDR3 region has 18 residues. CDR3 region: CASSSRQVVSSGANVLTF. In DNA, the CDR3 is TGTGCCAGCAGCTCGAGACAGGTCGTGAGCTCTGGGGCCAACGTCCTGACTTTC.

V gene TRBV2 combines with J gene TRBJ2-7; D gene ambiguous. The CDR3 totals 13 residues. The germline V gene has CDR1 SNHLY and CDR2 FYNNEI. Trimming shortened V by 4 bases and J by 3 bases, and 10 bases separated the two germline ends. The CDR3 sequence: CASSGAPFYEQYF. CDR3 coding DNA: TGTGCCAGCAGTGGGGCACCCTTCTACGAGCAGTACTTC.